These T cell receptor beta chains were read from a single sample in a study of cytomegalovirus exposure and HLA in healthy donors. Produced via immunoSEQ multiplex PCR; TCRdb's table is partial and in-frame only. The table includes about 210,000 clones, 87% detected once. What was sequenced was PBMCs. These receptors all stem from a boy aged 2 to 9 in good health and CMV-seronegative. Each CDR3 is given with its conserved first and last residue. D genes are given only for firm matches.

v_call,d_call,cdr3_aa
TRBV7-7,TRBD2,CASSGEGSTDTQYF
TRBV5-1,-,CASSHPGRADYEQYF
TRBV15,-,CATSRDHGSNVLTF
TRBV9,-,CASSVYAGNTEAFF
TRBV6-1,TRBD2,CASSDRLAAYEQYF
TRBV28,-,CASSNSVGDTQYF
TRBV5-6,TRBD1,CASSSPGTGLNTEAFF
TRBV10-1,-,CASSESNLPNEQFF
TRBV13,TRBD1,CASSSRDRFNEKLFF
TRBV27,-,CASLGQNNEKLFF
TRBV28,TRBD2,CASSLGTSGNNEQFF
TRBV5-6,TRBD1,CASSQILTGDNEQFF
TRBV19,-,CASRIGGPGNEQFF
TRBV7-3,-,CASSLSSVADSGELFF
TRBV6-1,TRBD1,CASRLRQGLNSPLHF
TRBV4-2,TRBD2,CASTTYVASGKVTDTQYF
TRBV28,-,CASSFPGENTEAFF
TRBV9,-,CASSVLDSTDTQYF
TRBV20-1,-,CSAANTLGQFF
TRBV25-1,TRBD1,CASVGQGNSPLHF
TRBV30,-,CAWSGTVSTDTQYF
TRBV27,TRBD2,CASSSPRRGGADEQFF
TRBV6-1,TRBD1,CASSAAGTGYQPQHF
TRBV5-1,TRBD1,CASSPGTGAYNEQFF
TRBV5-6,TRBD1,CASSLFPVVDRAGDEQFF
TRBV2,TRBD1,CASRGGTGEDEQFF
TRBV27,TRBD1,CASSPGQGGHEQYF
TRBV5-8,-,CASSLGAGVNSPLHF
TRBV7-3,-,CASSYIPSLDESKTGELFF
TRBV5-1,TRBD2,CASSLGASGRYEQYF
TRBV19,TRBD2,CASSIGGAGGIHRYEQYF
TRBV7-3,-,CASSPHLGLAMNEQFF
TRBV15,-,CATSKGGVNQPQHF
TRBV28,TRBD1,CASSAWLRGPHEQFF
TRBV7-9,TRBD2,CASSPGLAGQYNEQFF
TRBV6-1,TRBD2,CASSDTEGTSGSYEQYF
TRBV5-6,TRBD1,CASSLGQGNYGYTF